This T cell receptor beta chain was obtained from a study of shared clonotypes between healthy human individuals. This CDR3 has 15 residues. The V gene's germline CDR1 is MGHDK and CDR2 SYGVNS. V lost 2 bases and J 2 bases, leaving 11 bases between the germline ends. Repertoires were generated with immunoSEQ multiplex PCR, while TCRdb's copy carries only in-frame clones and drops some. The top ten clones hold 0.9% to 1.5% of a sample with around 2,000,000 clones, roughly 95% of them seen once. CD45RO negativity and positive selection for CCR7 defined naive CD8 cells, a population that excluded terminally differentiated effector memory CD45RA+ cells. The study's findings and limits: Clonotype sharing across a handful of donors was observed for 4.5% to 6.5% of naive CD4 clonotypes. Genetic and exposure-history diversity was limited by the few donors.

Comment on this clone: Its matching antigen is unknown.

The sample taken for sequencing was naive CD8+ T cells sorted from blood. This TCR was recovered from a man younger than 35 in good health. V gene TRBV25-1 combines with J gene TRBJ2-3; D gene unclear. The CDR3 protein is CASSEEWGNTDTQYF. Here the CDR3 DNA reads TGTGCCAGCAGTGAAGAATGGGGAAACACAGATACGCAGTATTTT.